This T cell receptor (beta chain) emerged from a study of blood T cells in healthy people across ages. General study points: Donors of long life had a larger count of naive CD4+ cells and greater diversity than aged donors.

It was with a sample-barcoded 5' primer and a J-beta primer mix that a second PCR of roughly 6 to 11 cycles was run. TCRdb reprocessed the 5' RACE reads with MiXCR, giving one entry per CDR3 protein. This sample has roughly 860,000 distinct CDR3 sequences, with around 62% found just once. Only a few counts were recorded for this clonotype. Its target is unknown. Isolation yielded PBMCs, at least 7 million per sample, in every case. The CDR3 is 13 amino acids. Trimming stripped 2 bases from V and 6 bases from J, with 14 bases between. The germline V gene has CDR1 DFQATT and CDR2 SNEGSKA (reference sequence).

The specimen was blood. This TCR came from a man aged 30-40 years in good health. The rearrangement joins TRBV20-1 to TRBJ2-7; maybe TRBD2 (6 bases). As DNA, the CDR3 is TGCAGTGCTAGATCTAGTGGAGGGGTCGAGCAGTACTTC. It translates to CSARSSGGVEQYF.